Below, one TCR beta chain is given with its context. Data came from immunoSEQ multiplex PCR; TCRdb stores just in-frame clones and leaves some out. The sample yields around 83,000 clones, 93% seen once. This record comes from a study of control samples from healthy donors and cancer patients. This CDR3 has 13 amino acids. The V gene lost 6 bases and the J gene lost 7 bases, with 12 bases spanning the gap. Per the germline V gene, CDR1 is SEHNR and CDR2 is FQNEAQ (reference sequence). Sequencing used PBMCs. This TCR was recovered from a woman aged 40 to 49 with lung cancer. The genes are TRBV7-9 and TRBJ2-2, with D possibly being TRBD1 (5 bases). CDR3: CASRPDSHGELFF. The CDR3 nucleotides read TGTGCCAGCAGACCAGACAGTCACGGGGAGCTGTTTTTT.